The clone carrying this T cell receptor beta chain has ten or more counts. As originally analysed: Per-sample TCR counts ranged from roughly 23,224 to 750,000, median roughly 98,000. TCRdb used MiXCR to reprocess the RACE reads, holding one entry per CDR3 protein. These V and J calls rely on TCRdb rather than the paper's analysis. The table lists approximately 180,000 distinct CDR3 sequences, 30% of them singletons. The data were obtained in a study of human T cells and chemical hapten exposure. Whole-study context: The study enrolled mostly female patients with alopecia areata, totalis or universalis.

Documented time point: pre-sensitization, week 0. Stated treatment: therapeutic diphenylcyclopropenone sensitization with weekly scalp DPC. This CDR3 contains 14 residues. The trim removed 1 base at V and 5 bases at J, leaving 2 bases unmatched. Germline loops: CDR1 SQVTM, CDR2 ANQGSEA. The sample was whole blood, taken in connection with sensitization to the hapten diphenylcyclopropenone (DPC). The chain is built from TRBV29-1 and TRBJ2-2; 9 bases fit TRBD1. The receptor was derived from a woman aged 30 to 39 with alopecia areata. Some clones in this sample may be carry-over from other donors' samples. The CDR3 protein is CSVEVGQGTGELFF. CDR3 DNA: TGCAGCGTTGAAGTGGGACAGGGTACCGGGGAGCTGTTTTTT.